This T cell receptor beta chain was profiled in a study of CD4 and CD8 cells across lung adenocarcinoma regions. On this clonotype itself: Its ends do not fully match the called genes, so a read error is possible.

Localized lung adenocarcinoma, a non-small cell lung cancer, affected the donors. TCRdb reprocessed the PCR reads via MiXCR and lists one record per CDR3 protein. Of about 25,000 distinct CDR3 sequences in the sample, approximately 52% are singletons; the top ten hold over 20%. The CDR3 is 17 residues long. Germline V gene lookup returns CDR1 MNHNS and CDR2 SASEGT. Sequenced sample: CD4+ T cells from the center of a lung tumor. The V gene is TRBV6-1, the J gene TRBJ1-1, with 7 bases lining up with TRBD1. The receptor comes from a male donor with lung adenocarcinoma. The CD4 and CD8 labels of this study may be unreliable. CDR3 DNA sequence: TGTGCCAGCAGTGAGGGACAGATAAGGGCAATAACAACTGAAGCTTGCTTC. This sequence encodes CASSEGQIRAITTEACF.